This T cell receptor beta chain was identified during a study of blood T cell repertoires in COVID-19. Study at large: Italy, Spain and the United States were the sources of the convalescent and acute COVID-19 samples. Sources were T cells, B-cell-depleted T cells, or PBMCs; the material itself was cDNA or gDNA.

V was pared by 6 bases and J by 4 bases, with 12 bases between. There are 13 residues in the CDR3. Germline assignment: CDR1 LNHDA and CDR2 SQIVND (reference sequence). As handled by the study authors: By means of reference gene primer amplification, nucleated cell counts were estimated. Method: immunoSEQ multiplex PCR; TCRdb's copy keeps in-frame clones and lacks some. That table is the source of V, J and clone size, and D and trimming were worked out from the DNA. The table has around 6,700 clones, around 90% seen once. The V gene is TRBV19, the J gene TRBJ1-1; D uncertain. The receptor comes from a human donor in a cohort sampled during active COVID-19. The source material was peripheral blood. The CDR3 DNA is TGTGCCAGTAGCCTCGGCGGGTTCACTGAAGCTTTCTTT. Its translation is CASSLGGFTEAFF.